This TCR beta chain came from a study of a mutant IDH1 vaccine in newly diagnosed glioma. The data were produced by immunoSEQ multiplex PCR, yet TCRdb's version contains in-frame clones alone and is incomplete. The sample has roughly 41,000 clones; just under 95% are singletons. The time point was: baseline, week 1 (first vaccination visit). Regarding treatment: pre-vaccination baseline after standard-of-care therapy. The germline CDR1 and CDR2 sequences are SEHNR and FQNEAQ (reference sequence). V was clipped by 2 bases and J by 8 bases, with 13 bases between them. The CDR3 has 14 amino acids. Sequences were derived from PBMCs, sampled from a glioma patient treated with radiotherapy, temozolomide or both. The sequence was collected from a man younger than 35 with glioma. The J gene is TRBJ2-1, the V gene TRBV7-9, with D possibly matching TRBD2 (6 bases). As DNA, the CDR3 is TGTGCCAGCAGCTTAAGGGACTCTAAGGATGAGCAGTTCTTC. Translation: CASSLRDSKDEQFF.